This TCR beta chain appears in the sequencing data of a study of T cells after yellow fever vaccination. The CDR3 sequence is 15 residues long. CDR1 and CDR2 (germline): LNHNV, YYDKDF (reference sequence). Trimming at V came to 9 bases and at J to 12 bases, leaving 17 bases not matched to a gene. A 5'RACE template-switching step, the method used to make TCR cDNA, added a universal primer site and UMIs. TCRdb redid the calling of the 5' RACE reads with MiXCR, one entry per CDR3 protein. Here the sample spans just over 250,000 distinct CDR3 sequences, 5.2% being singletons. Here the sequenced sample was CD4+ T cells sorted from PBMCs, taken on the day of the yellow fever booster vaccination. The TCR sequence derives from a man aged 18 to 30 who received the YFV17D yellow fever vaccine. The rearrangement joins TRBV15 to TRBJ1-6; 7 nucleotides match TRBD1. CDR3 nucleotides: TGTGCCACGAAGGCCGGGACAGCGCAAAACAGACCCCTCCACTTT. This translates into CATKAGTAQNRPLHF.